Detailed here is one T cell receptor (beta chain). Its recognized antigen is unknown. It has no much larger one-base neighbor in the sample; base qualities were not kept. CDR1 and CDR2, per the germline V gene (reference sequence), are GTSNPN and SVGIG. V lost 1 base and J lost 0 bases; the stretch between them is 9 bases long. Taken from cysteine to phenylalanine, the CDR3 has 14 residues. Only the CDR3 DNA is retained, 42 bases long and in frame from the first base. These data originate in a study of T cell changes during pregnancy in multiple sclerosis (dated 2019 in TCRdb). Describing the broader study: Changes in the T cell repertoire over the course of pregnancy were examined in this study in women with multiple sclerosis.

Preparation of the library involved the immunoSEQ multiplex PCR assay. TCRdb carries this immuneACCESS record with in-frame sequences only. Its versions omit some clonotypes, under half of them owing to an unresolved V gene in the studies checked, with the rest unexplained. In all, the sample holds tens of thousands of clones, and over 80% of those were seen once. Together, the top ten hold approximately 0.15% of the sample. This specimen consisted of CD4+ T cells from peripheral blood mononuclear cells, obtained after pregnancy. The V and J segments used are TRBV30 and TRBJ1-2, with no confident D gene call. The sequence came from a female donor in good health, enrolled as a control in a pregnancy study. DNA sequence: TGTGCCTGGAGTGCACACCGGGCTAACTATGGCTACACCTTC. This sequence encodes CAWSAHRANYGYTF.